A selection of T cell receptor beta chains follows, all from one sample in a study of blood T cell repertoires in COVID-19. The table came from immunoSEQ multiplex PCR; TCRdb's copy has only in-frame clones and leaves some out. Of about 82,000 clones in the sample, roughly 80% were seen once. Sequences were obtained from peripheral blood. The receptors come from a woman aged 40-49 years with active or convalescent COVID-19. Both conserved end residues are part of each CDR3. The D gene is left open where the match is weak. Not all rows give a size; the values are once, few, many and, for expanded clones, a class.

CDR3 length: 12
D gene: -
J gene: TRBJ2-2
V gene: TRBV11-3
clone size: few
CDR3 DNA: TGTGCCAGCGGGCCGAGAACCGGGGAGCTGTTTTTT
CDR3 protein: CASGPRTGELFF

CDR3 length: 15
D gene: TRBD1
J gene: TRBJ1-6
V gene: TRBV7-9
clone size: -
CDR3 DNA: TGTGCCAGCAGCTTAGGACAGGGGTTAGATTCACCCCTCCACTTT
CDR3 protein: CASSLGQGLDSPLHF

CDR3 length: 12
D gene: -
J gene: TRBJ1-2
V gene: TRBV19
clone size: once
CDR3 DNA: TGTGCCAGTAGACGAGGGAACTATGGCTACACCTTC
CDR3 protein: CASRRGNYGYTF

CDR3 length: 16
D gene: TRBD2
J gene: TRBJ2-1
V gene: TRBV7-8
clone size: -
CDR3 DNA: TGTGCCAGCAGCCTTACCGGGACTAGCCTATCCAATGAGCAGTTCTTC
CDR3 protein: CASSLTGTSLSNEQFF

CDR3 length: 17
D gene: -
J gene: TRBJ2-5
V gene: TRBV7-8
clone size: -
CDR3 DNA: TGTGCCAGCAGACACGCTCGGACAGGAGGGTGGCAAGAGACCCAGTACTTC
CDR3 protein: CASRHARTGGWQETQYF

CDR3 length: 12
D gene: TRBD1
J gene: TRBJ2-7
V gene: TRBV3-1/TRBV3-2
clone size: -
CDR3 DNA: TGTGCCAGCAGCCAAGGGGGACAGGGGCAGTACTTC
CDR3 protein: CASSQGGQGQYF

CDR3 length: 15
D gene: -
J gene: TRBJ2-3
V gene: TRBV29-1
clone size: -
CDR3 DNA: TGCAGCGTTGGGGAGGGGGGGCTTGGAACAGATACGCAGTATTTT
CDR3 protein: CSVGEGGLGTDTQYF

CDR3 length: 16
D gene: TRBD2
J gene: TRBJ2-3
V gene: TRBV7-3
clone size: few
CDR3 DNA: TGTGCCAGCAGGTTGCTCCCAGCGGGAAGCACAGATACGCAGTATTTT
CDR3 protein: CASRLLPAGSTDTQYF

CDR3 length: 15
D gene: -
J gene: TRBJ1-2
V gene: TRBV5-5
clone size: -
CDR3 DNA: TGTGCCAGCAGCTTGGCGTCAGGGCGGAACTATGGCTACACCTTC
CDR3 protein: CASSLASGRNYGYTF

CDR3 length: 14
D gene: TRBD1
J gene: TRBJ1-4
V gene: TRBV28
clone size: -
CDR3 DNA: TGTGCCAGCAGCCTACAGGGGGCATTTGAAAAACTGTTTTTT
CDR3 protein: CASSLQGAFEKLFF

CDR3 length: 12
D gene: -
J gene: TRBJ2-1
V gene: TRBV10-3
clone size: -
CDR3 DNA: TGTGCCATCAGTTCTGTCGGGAATGAGCAGTTCTTC
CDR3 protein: CAISSVGNEQFF

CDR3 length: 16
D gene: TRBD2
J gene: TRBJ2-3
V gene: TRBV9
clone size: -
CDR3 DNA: TGTGCCAGCAGCGTAGTTGTAGCGGGGGGGCCCAATACGCAGTATTTT
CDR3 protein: CASSVVVAGGPNTQYF

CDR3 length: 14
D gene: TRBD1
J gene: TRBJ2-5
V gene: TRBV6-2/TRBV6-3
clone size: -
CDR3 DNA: TGTGCCAGCAGTTCAGCAGGGGGCGCCGAGACCCAGTACTTC
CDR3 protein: CASSSAGGAETQYF

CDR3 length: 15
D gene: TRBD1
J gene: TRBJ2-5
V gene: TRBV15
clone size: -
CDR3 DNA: TGTGCCACCAGGAAAGGACAGGGGGCATGGGAGACCCAGTACTTC
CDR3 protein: CATRKGQGAWETQYF

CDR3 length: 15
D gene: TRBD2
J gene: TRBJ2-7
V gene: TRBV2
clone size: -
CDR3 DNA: TGTGCCAGCAGCCAGGGGCGGGGGGGCGTCCACGAGCAGTACTTC
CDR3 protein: CASSQGRGGVHEQYF

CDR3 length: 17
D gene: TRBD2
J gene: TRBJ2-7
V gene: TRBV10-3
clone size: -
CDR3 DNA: TGTGCCATCAGTGATGGACTAGCGGGCGTCAGCTCCTACGAGCAGTACTTC
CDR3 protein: CAISDGLAGVSSYEQYF

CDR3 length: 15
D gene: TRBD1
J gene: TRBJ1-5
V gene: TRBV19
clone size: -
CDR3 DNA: TGTGCCAGTAGTGCCGGGACAGGGTTTAATCAGCCCCAGCATTTT
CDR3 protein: CASSAGTGFNQPQHF

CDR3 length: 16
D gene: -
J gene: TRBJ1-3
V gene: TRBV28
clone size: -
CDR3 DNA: TGTGCCAGCAGTTTAGCCGTCTATACCGATGGAAACACCATATATTTT
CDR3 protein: CASSLAVYTDGNTIYF

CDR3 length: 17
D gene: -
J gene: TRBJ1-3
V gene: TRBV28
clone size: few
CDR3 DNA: TGTGCCAGCAGTCTATCCTCTGGGGGGGGGACTGGAAACACCATATATTTT
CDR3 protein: CASSLSSGGGTGNTIYF

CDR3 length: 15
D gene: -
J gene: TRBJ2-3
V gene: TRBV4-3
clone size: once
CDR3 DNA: TGCGCCAGCAGCCACACAGAAGGGGGCACAGATACGCAGTATTTT
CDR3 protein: CASSHTEGGTDTQYF

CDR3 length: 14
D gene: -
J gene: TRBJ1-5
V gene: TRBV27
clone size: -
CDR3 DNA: TGTGCCAGCAGTTCAGGGGATAGCAATCAGCCCCAGCATTTT
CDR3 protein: CASSSGDSNQPQHF

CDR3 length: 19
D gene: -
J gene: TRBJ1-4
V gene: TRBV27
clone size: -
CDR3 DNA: TGTGCCAGCAGTTTAAGGTGGGGGTCCGGGACAACAACTAATGAAAAACTGTTTTTT
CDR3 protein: CASSLRWGSGTTTNEKLFF

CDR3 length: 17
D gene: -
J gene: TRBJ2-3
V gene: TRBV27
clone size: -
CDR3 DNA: TGTGCCAGCAGTCCCGTCCGGCGGGCGTGGGCGGGAGATACGCAGTATTTT
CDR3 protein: CASSPVRRAWAGDTQYF

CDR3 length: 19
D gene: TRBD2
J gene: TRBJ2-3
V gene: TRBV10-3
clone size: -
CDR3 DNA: TGTGCCATCAGTGAGTCCACCGGGAGGGCCGGGGGCAGCACAGATACGCAGTATTTT
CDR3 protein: CAISESTGRAGGSTDTQYF

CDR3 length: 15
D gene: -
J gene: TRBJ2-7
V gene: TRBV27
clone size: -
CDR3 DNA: TGTGCCAGCAGTTTAAGCCTTTGGGGGCGAGGCGAGCAGTACTTC
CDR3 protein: CASSLSLWGRGEQYF

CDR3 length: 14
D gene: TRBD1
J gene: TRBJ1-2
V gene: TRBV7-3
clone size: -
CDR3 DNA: TGTGCCAGCAGCTTAAACACACAGGGGGGTGGCTACACCTTC
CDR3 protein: CASSLNTQGGGYTF

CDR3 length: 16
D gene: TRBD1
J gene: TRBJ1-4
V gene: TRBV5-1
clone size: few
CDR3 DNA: TGCGCCAGCAGCCGGGGACAGGGGGCTTCTAATGAAAAACTGTTTTTT
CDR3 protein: CASSRGQGASNEKLFF

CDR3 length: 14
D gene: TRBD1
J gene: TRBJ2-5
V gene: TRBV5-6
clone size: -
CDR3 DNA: TGTGCCAGCAGAGAGACAGGGGTGAGAGAGACCCAGTACTTC
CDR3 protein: CASRETGVRETQYF

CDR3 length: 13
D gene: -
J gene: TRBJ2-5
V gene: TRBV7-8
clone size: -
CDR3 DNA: TGTGCCAGCAGCCGAGACAGACAAGAGACCCAGTACTTC
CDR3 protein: CASSRDRQETQYF

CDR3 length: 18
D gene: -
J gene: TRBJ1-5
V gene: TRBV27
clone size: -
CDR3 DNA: TGTGCCAGCAGTCCTCGACCAGGGGCGATTGGTAGCAATCAGCCCCAGCATTTT
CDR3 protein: CASSPRPGAIGSNQPQHF

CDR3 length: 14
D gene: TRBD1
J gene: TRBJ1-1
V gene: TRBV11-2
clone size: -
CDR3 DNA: TGTGCCAGCAGCCGGGACAGGGCGAACACTGAAGCTTTCTTT
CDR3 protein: CASSRDRANTEAFF

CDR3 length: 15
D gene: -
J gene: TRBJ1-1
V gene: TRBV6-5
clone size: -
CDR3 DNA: TGTGCCAGCAGTTACTCAGGACAAGTGAACACTGAAGCTTTCTTT
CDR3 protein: CASSYSGQVNTEAFF

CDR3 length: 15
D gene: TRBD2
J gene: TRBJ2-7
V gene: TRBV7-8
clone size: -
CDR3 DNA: TGTGCCAGCAGCCTTAACAGCGGGAGGTCGTACGAGCAGTACTTC
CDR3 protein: CASSLNSGRSYEQYF

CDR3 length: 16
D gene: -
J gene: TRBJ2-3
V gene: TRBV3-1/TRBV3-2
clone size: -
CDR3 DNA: TGTGCCAGCAGCCCTTGGCCGCGGGGCCTCACAGATACGCAGTATTTT
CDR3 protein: CASSPWPRGLTDTQYF

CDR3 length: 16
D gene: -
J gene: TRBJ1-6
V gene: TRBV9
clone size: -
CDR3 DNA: TGTGCCAGCAGCGTGGGGGGGGCGCATGGAAATTCACCCCTCCACTTT
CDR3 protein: CASSVGGAHGNSPLHF

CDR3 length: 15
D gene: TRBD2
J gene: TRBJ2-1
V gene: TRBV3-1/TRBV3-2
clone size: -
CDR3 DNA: TGTGCCAGCAGCCAACTAGCGGGTAGCGGCAATGAGCAGTTCTTC
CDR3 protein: CASSQLAGSGNEQFF

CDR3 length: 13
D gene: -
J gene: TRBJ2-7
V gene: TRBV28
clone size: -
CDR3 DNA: TGTGCCAGCAGTTGGCAGGGATGGTACGAGCAGTACTTC
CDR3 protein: CASSWQGWYEQYF

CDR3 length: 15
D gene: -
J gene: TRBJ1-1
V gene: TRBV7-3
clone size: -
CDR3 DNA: TGTGCCAGCAGCTTAATGGGGGGAGCGGACACTGAAGCTTTCTTT
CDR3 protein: CASSLMGGADTEAFF

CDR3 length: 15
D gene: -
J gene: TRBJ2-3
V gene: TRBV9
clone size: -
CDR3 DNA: TGTGCCAGCAGCGTAGACGCCAGCGAGGCAGATACGCAGTATTTT
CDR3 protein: CASSVDASEADTQYF

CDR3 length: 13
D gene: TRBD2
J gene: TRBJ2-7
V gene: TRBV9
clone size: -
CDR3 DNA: TGTGCCAGCAACCAAGCGGGGCGGAACGAGCAGTACTTC
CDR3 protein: CASNQAGRNEQYF

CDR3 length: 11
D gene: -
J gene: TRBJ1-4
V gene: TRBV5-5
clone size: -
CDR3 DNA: TGTGCCAGCAGCTTCCAGGAAAAACTGTTTTTT
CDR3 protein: CASSFQEKLFF

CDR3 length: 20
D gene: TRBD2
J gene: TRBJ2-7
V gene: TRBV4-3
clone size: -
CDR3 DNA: TGCGCCAGCAGCCAAGATTGTCCCCCCAGTCCCAGCGGGGGTTCCTACGAGCAGTACTTC
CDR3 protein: CASSQDCPPSPSGGSYEQYF

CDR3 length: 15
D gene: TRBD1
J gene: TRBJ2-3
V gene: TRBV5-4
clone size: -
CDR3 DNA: TGTGCCAGCAGCTTAAACAGGGGGAGGACAGATACGCAGTATTTT
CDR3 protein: CASSLNRGRTDTQYF

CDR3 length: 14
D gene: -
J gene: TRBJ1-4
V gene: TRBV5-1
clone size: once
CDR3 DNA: TGCGCCAGCAGCTTGGAGAGGGGGAATGAAAAACTGTTTTTT
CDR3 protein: CASSLERGNEKLFF

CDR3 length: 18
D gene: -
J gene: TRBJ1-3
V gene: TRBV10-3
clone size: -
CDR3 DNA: TGTGCCATCAGTGGAGTTTCGAGGGACATCGACTCTGGAAACACCATATATTTT
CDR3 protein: CAISGVSRDIDSGNTIYF

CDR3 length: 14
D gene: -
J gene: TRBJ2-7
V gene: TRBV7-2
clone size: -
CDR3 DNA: TGTGCCAGCAGCTTAGCCCTCCGTGCCTACGAGCAGTACTTC
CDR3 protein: CASSLALRAYEQYF

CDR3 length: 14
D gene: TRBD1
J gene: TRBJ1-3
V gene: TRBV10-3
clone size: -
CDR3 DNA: TGTGCCATCTCTGACAGGGTGGCAGGAAACACCATATATTTT
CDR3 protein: CAISDRVAGNTIYF

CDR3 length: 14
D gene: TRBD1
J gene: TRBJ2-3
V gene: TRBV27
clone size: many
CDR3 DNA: TGTGCCAGCAGTCACAGGGGCCCCACAGATACGCAGTATTTT
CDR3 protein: CASSHRGPTDTQYF

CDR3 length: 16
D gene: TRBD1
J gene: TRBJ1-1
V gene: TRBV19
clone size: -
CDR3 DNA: TGTGCCAGTAGTATTCGTTTCGGACAGGGTAACACTGAAGCTTTCTTT
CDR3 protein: CASSIRFGQGNTEAFF

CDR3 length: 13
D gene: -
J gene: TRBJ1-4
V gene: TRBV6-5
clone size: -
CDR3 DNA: TGTGCCAGCAGTCCCGGGTTCCGGGAAAAACTGTTTTTT
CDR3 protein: CASSPGFREKLFF

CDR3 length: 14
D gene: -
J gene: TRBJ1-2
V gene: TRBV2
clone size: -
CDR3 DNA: TGTGCCAGCAGTGAAGGTACAGGCAACTATGGCTACACCTTC
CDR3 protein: CASSEGTGNYGYTF

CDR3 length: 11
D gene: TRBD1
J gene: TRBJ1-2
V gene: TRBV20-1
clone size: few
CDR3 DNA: TGCAGTTCTACGACAGGGGAAGGCTACACCTTC
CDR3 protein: CSSTTGEGYTF